The clone carrying this T cell receptor beta chain was seen once. The data stem from a study of T cells after yellow fever vaccination. The CDR3 spans 15 residues. V was shortened by 7 bases and J by 1 base, with 16 bases between the two germline ends. TCRdb redid the calling of the 5' RACE reads with MiXCR, one entry per CDR3 protein. The data show about 550,000 distinct CDR3 sequences, with 15% to 20% seen just once and more than 13% held by the top ten. The sequencing here drew on PBMCs, taken 15 days after the yellow fever booster vaccination. The sequence came from a man aged 30 to 45 who received the YFV17D yellow fever vaccine. The chain recombines TRBV12-3 or TRBV12-4 with TRBJ2-5, with D hard to call. The CDR3 spells CASTANVAGQETQYF. In nucleotides, the CDR3 is TGTGCCAGCACCGCCAATGTGGCAGGCCAAGAGACCCAGTACTTC.